The 3 T cell receptor beta chains listed next were all sequenced from one sample in a study of cytomegalovirus exposure and HLA in healthy donors. Measured with immunoSEQ multiplex PCR; TCRdb has only the in-frame clones, and not every one. The repertoire consists of roughly 57,000 clones, with 85% to 95% occurring once and the leading ten covering 1.7%. The source material was PBMCs. The source of these receptors is a woman aged 18-35 years in good health and CMV-seropositive.

The V and J genes are TRBV5-1 and TRBJ2-1; maybe TRBD1 (6 bases). This CDR3 contains 15 residues. Germline loops: CDR1 SGHRS, CDR2 YFSETQ. The V gene lost 4 bases and the J gene lost 4 bases, with 15 bases spanning the gap. The CDR3 reads CASSRDRSDYNEQFF. CDR3 nucleotides: TGCGCCAGCAGCCGAGACAGGTCAGATTACAATGAGCAGTTCTTC.

V and J are TRBV4-3 and TRBJ2-6; 7 nucleotides agree with TRBD1. CDR1 and CDR2 (germline): LGHNA, YSLEER. V was pared by 3 bases and J by 0 bases, with 8 bases of the junction left unmatched. This CDR3 comprises 18 residues. CDR3 nucleotide sequence: TGCGCCAGCAGCCAGAGCCGGACAGGACGCTCTGGGGCCAACGTCCTGACTTTC. It is translated as CASSQSRTGRSGANVLTF.

This chain joins TRBV4-3 and TRBJ1-5; tentatively, D is TRBD1 (6 bases). The germline CDR1 and CDR2 sequences are LGHNA and YSLEER. The CDR3 totals 16 residues. Trimming pared 1 base from V and 4 bases from J, leaving 14 bases between. CDR3 coding DNA: TGCGCCAGCAGCCAAGCGTATCGACAGGAGAATCAGCCCCAGCATTTT. Translated, it gives CASSQAYRQENQPQHF.